This T cell receptor beta chain is from a study of lymphopenia after photon versus proton radiotherapy. Study findings and constraints: Authors raise, but do not show, better survival with proton therapy. Larger post-nadir TCR diversity loss correlated inversely with survival in deceased patients.

Method: immunoSEQ multiplex PCR; TCRdb's copy keeps in-frame clones and lacks some. The sample records tens of thousands of clones, around 87% being singletons. Regarding this clone: What it binds is unknown.

J gave up 8 bases and V 4 bases, and 9 bases lay outside the gene matches. Germline CDR1 LGHNA, CDR2 YNFKEQ. The CDR3 consists of 16 residues. The receptor was derived from a man older than 75 with esophageal cancer. The chain employs TRBV4-2 and TRBJ2-1, with 12 bases lining up with TRBD1. The source material was peripheral blood, sampled from a patient treated with proton-based radiotherapy. CDR3 loop: CASSRPGTGGFDEQFF. The CDR3 region has the DNA TGTGCCAGCAGCCGCCCCGGGACAGGGGGCTTCGATGAGCAGTTCTTC.